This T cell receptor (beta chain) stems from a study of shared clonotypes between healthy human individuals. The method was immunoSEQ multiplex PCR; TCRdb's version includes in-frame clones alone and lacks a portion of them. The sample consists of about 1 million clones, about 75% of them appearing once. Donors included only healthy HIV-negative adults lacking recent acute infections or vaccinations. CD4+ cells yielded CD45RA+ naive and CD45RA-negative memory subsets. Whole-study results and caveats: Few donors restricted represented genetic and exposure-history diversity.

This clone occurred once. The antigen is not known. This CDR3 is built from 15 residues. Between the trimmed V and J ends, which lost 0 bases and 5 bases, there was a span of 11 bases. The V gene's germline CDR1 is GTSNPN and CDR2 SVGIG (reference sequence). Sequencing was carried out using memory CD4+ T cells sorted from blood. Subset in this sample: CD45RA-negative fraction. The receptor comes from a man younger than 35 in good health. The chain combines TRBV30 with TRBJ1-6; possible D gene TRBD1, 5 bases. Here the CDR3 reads CAWSVRERNNSPLHF. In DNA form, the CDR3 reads TGTGCCTGGAGTGTCAGGGAGAGGAATAATTCACCCCTCCACTTT.